What follows is one T cell receptor (beta chain) and its context. Its antigen is unidentified. A J-beta primer mix and a sample-barcoded 5' primer were used in a second PCR of about 7 to 12 cycles. All samples gave at least 2.5 million CDR3-containing paired-end reads. TCRdb fed the 5' RACE reads into MiXCR, producing one record per CDR3 protein. The sample has about 570,000 distinct CDR3 sequences, 25% to 30% seen once. The sample originates from a study of blood T cells in healthy people across ages. General study points: Unsorted PBMCs prevented conclusive naive versus antigen-experienced comparison.

From germline, CDR1 is KGHSH and CDR2 LQKENI. Trimming left V 5 bases short and J 7 bases short, with 14 bases between. The CDR3 covers 13 residues. The gene calls are TRBV18 and TRBJ2-5; D is undetermined. What was sequenced was blood. The origin of this receptor is a woman aged 70 to 79 in good health. CDR3 sequence: CASSSGLEGTQYF. Written as DNA, the CDR3 is TGTGCCAGCTCATCCGGGCTGGAAGGGACCCAGTACTTC.